Presented here are 8 T cell receptor beta chains from one specimen sequenced in a study of blood T cell repertoires in COVID-19. Libraries were prepared by immunoSEQ multiplex PCR; TCRdb keeps only in-frame clonotypes and omits some of them. The sample has more than 120,000 clones, 85% to 90% seen once. Material: peripheral blood. Every receptor here comes from a middle-aged man who had recovered from COVID-19.

The chain couples TRBV13 to TRBJ1-6; D is possibly TRBD1 (6 bases). Germline V gene data show CDR1 as PRHDT and CDR2 as FYEKMQ (reference sequence). CDR3 length: 16 amino acids. The V and J ends lost 5 bases and 0 bases respectively, with 11 bases between them. CDR3 bases: TGTGCCAGCAGCCAGACAGGAAGCTCCTATAATTCACCCCTCCACTTT. Protein product: CASSQTGSSYNSPLHF.

The rearrangement joins TRBV28 to TRBJ2-7, with D maybe TRBD1 (6 bases). From germline, CDR1 is MDHEN and CDR2 SYDVKM. This CDR3 comprises 14 residues. V was shortened by 6 bases and J by 4 bases, with 16 bases between the two germline ends. The CDR3 loop is CASSPVRGAYEQYF. The CDR3 DNA is TGTGCCAGCAGCCCGGTCAGGGGTGCTTACGAGCAGTACTTC.

The chain combines TRBV5-4 with TRBJ1-2; a possible D gene is TRBD1 (6 bases). The CDR3 covers 13 residues. Germline CDR1 and CDR2: SGHNT and YYREEE (reference sequence). Trimming took 2 bases from V and 6 from J, leaving 11 bases between them. CDR3 sequence reads: CASSFDRSDGYTF. Here the CDR3 DNA reads TGTGCCAGCAGCTTTGACAGGTCGGATGGCTACACCTTC.

The chain couples TRBV11-2 to TRBJ2-1, with TRBD2 as a possible D gene (7 bases). The CDR3 has 14 residues. Trimming removed 4 bases at V and 15 bases at J, with 22 bases between. CDR1 is SGHAT, CDR2 FQNNGV, per germline. The CDR3 DNA reads as TGTGCCAGCAGCTCCTTAGCGGGTGTTAGGGGGAGGTTCTTC. It specifies CASSSLAGVRGRFF.

The chain couples TRBV9 to TRBJ2-2, with TRBD1 matching over 10 bases. CDR3 size: 16 residues. V shed 0 bases and J 5 bases; nucleotides not matched to a gene: 4. CDR1 is SGDLS, CDR2 YYNGEE, per germline. CDR3 sequence: CASSVDTGQGTGELFF. CDR3 sequence (DNA): TGTGCCAGCAGCGTAGACACGGGACAGGGGACCGGGGAGCTGTTTTTT.

The V call is TRBV3-1 (or the pseudogene TRBV3-2), the J call TRBJ1-1; 8 bases are shared with TRBD1. Looked up from germline, CDR1 is LGHDT and CDR2 is YNNKEL (reference sequence). Trimming took 0 bases from V and 5 from J; bases not matched to a gene: 5. The CDR3 loop spans 15 amino acids. The CDR3 here is CASSQDSTGGTEAFF. The CDR3 DNA reads TGTGCCAGCAGCCAAGATTCCACAGGGGGAACTGAAGCTTTCTTT.

The CDR3 region has the DNA TGTGCCAGTAGTACCGGGACAGGGACCTACGAGCAGTACTTC. It encodes CASSTGTGTYEQYF. This chain uses TRBV19 with TRBJ2-7, with 9 bases aligning to TRBD1. After removal of 4 bases from V and 2 bases from J, the junction contained 3 bases not matched to a gene. Germline V CDR1 and CDR2: LNHDA, SQIVND (reference sequence). This CDR3 has 14 residues.

This chain links TRBV7-6 with TRBJ2-5, with 8 nucleotides matching TRBD2. The CDR3 extends over 12 amino acids. Losses at the gene ends were 5 bases for V and 5 bases for J; bases not matched to a gene: 1. CDR1 is SGHVS, CDR2 FNYEAQ, per germline. The CDR3 region is CASSRGGETQYF. The CDR3 DNA follows: TGTGCCAGCAGCCGGGGGGGGGAGACCCAGTACTTC. Looking up the rest from reference TRBV7-6 and TRBJ2-5 gives the full variable domain: GAGVSQSPRYKVTKRGQDVALRCDPISGHVSLYWYRQALGQGPEFLTYFNYEAQQDKSGLPNDRFSAERPEGSISTLTIQRTEQRDSAMYRCASSRGGETQYFGPGTRLLVL.